Listed below are T cell receptor beta chains from one sample, sequenced in a study of T cells after somatic rescue of genetic block. Using immunoSEQ multiplex PCR, the repertoire was profiled, and TCRdb retains in-frame clones only, with some absent. The sample records tens of thousands of clones, about nine tenths being singletons. The sample taken for sequencing was peripheral blood mononuclear cells (PBMCs). Every receptor here comes from a man aged 35 to 55. The CDR3 runs from the conserved cysteine through the conserved F or W. D genes are given only for firm matches. Some rows mark clone size as missing; the rest say once, few, many or name a class of expanded clone.

V gene,D gene,clone size,J gene,CDR3 protein,CDR3 DNA
TRBV5-6,TRBD1,once,TRBJ1-1,CASSLVAGGGTEAFF,TGTGCCAGCAGCTTGGTGGCAGGGGGCGGCACTGAAGCTTTCTTT
TRBV7-6,.,.,TRBJ1-4,CASSLSRGEKLFF,TGTGCCAGCAGCTTATCTCGGGGTGAAAAACTGTTTTTT
TRBV7-2,.,once,TRBJ1-4,CASSPPTRGNNEKLFF,TGTGCCAGCAGCCCACCCACAAGGGGAAATAATGAAAAACTGTTTTTT
TRBV28,.,.,TRBJ1-5,CASRVLGSSNQPQHF,TGTGCCAGCAGAGTTTTGGGCTCCAGCAATCAGCCCCAGCATTTT
TRBV2,.,.,TRBJ2-5,CASSENGTEGAYF,TGTGCCAGCAGTGAAAACGGAACGGAGGGTGCGTACTTC
TRBV29-1,.,.,TRBJ2-1,CSAGRDEQFF,TGCAGCGCCGGGCGGGATGAGCAGTTCTTC
TRBV19,TRBD1,.,TRBJ2-7,CASSPTVTGVEQYF,TGTGCCAGTAGTCCGACCGTGACAGGGGTCGAGCAGTACTTC
TRBV6-5,TRBD1,.,TRBJ2-7,CASSRDRIHEQYF,TGTGCCAGCAGCCGGGACAGGATCCACGAGCAGTACTTC
TRBV27,.,.,TRBJ1-2,CASSLAANYGYTF,TGTGCCAGCAGTTTGGCAGCTAACTATGGCTACACCTTC
TRBV5-1,TRBD1,.,TRBJ1-1,CASRAEGSGTGEAFF,TGCGCCAGCAGGGCGGAAGGGTCCGGGACAGGTGAAGCTTTCTTT
TRBV7-2,TRBD2,.,TRBJ2-7,CASSLVGLAGTVEQYF,TGTGCCAGCAGCTTAGTTGGACTAGCGGGGACGGTCGAGCAGTACTTC
TRBV19,.,.,TRBJ1-2,CASSMPGLEYGYTF,TGTGCCAGTAGTATGCCGGGGCTCGAGTATGGCTACACCTTC
TRBV15,TRBD1,.,TRBJ1-2,CATSSPGTGMSGYTF,TGTGCCACCAGCAGCCCCGGGACAGGTATGAGTGGCTACACCTTC
TRBV28,TRBD1,.,TRBJ2-2,CAVPRDRGTGELFF,TGTGCCGTCCCCCGGGACAGGGGCACCGGGGAGCTGTTTTTT
TRBV5-1,TRBD1,.,TRBJ2-7,CASSFQGAEQYF,TGCGCCAGCAGCTTCCAGGGGGCCGAGCAGTACTTC
TRBV6-5,TRBD1,.,TRBJ1-4,CASSFPGTGSEKLFF,TGTGCCAGCAGTTTTCCCGGGACAGGGAGTGAAAAACTGTTTTTT
TRBV20-1,.,.,TRBJ2-5,CSARGGETQYF,TGCAGTGCTAGAGGAGGGGAGACCCAGTACTTC
TRBV27,TRBD1,.,TRBJ2-3,CASKYRGSTDTQYF,TGTGCCAGCAAGTACAGGGGCAGCACAGATACGCAGTATTTT
TRBV28,.,.,TRBJ2-5,CASSLFGLAPNQETQYF,TGTGCCAGCAGCCTTTTTGGTCTAGCGCCGAACCAAGAGACCCAGTACTTC
TRBV7-2,.,.,TRBJ2-3,CASRLRGRWGRSTDTQYF,TGTGCCAGCAGATTAAGGGGCCGCTGGGGGCGTAGCACAGATACGCAGTATTTT
TRBV7-8,.,.,TRBJ2-1,CASSSTGWNEQFF,TGTGCCAGCAGCTCGACAGGCTGGAATGAGCAGTTCTTC
TRBV27,TRBD1,.,TRBJ1-2,CASSLNKDRAGLGGYTF,TGTGCCAGCAGTTTAAACAAGGACAGGGCCGGGTTGGGCGGCTACACCTTC
TRBV27,.,.,TRBJ1-2,CASSLRPGDGYTF,TGTGCCAGCAGTTTAAGGCCAGGGGATGGCTACACCTTC
TRBV11-2,.,.,TRBJ1-6,CASSSGYSPSPLHF,TGTGCCAGCAGCTCCGGGTACTCCCCCTCACCCCTCCACTTT
TRBV18,TRBD2,.,TRBJ2-2,CASSPNPGLAGHGELFF,TGTGCCAGCTCACCAAATCCGGGACTAGCGGGCCACGGGGAGCTGTTTTTT
TRBV7-2,TRBD2,.,TRBJ2-3,CASSESPGLAVITDTQYF,TGTGCCAGCAGCGAGTCCCCGGGACTAGCGGTGATCACAGATACGCAGTATTTT
TRBV6-1,.,.,TRBJ2-7,CASTYGGQEYF,TGTGCCAGCACCTACGGGGGGCAGGAGTACTTC
TRBV27,TRBD1,.,TRBJ2-3,CASSLQGARTDTQYF,TGTGCCAGCAGTTTACAGGGGGCGAGAACAGATACGCAGTATTTT
TRBV30,.,.,TRBJ2-2,CAWSSRVAGELFF,TGTGCCTGGAGTAGCAGGGTGGCCGGGGAGCTGTTTTTT
TRBV7-9,.,few,TRBJ1-1,CASSPSLNGLYEAFF,TGTGCCAGCAGCCCGTCCCTCAACGGGCTATACGAAGCTTTCTTT
TRBV28,.,.,TRBJ2-2,CATQRPGAGELFF,TGTGCCACCCAGAGGCCCGGGGCCGGGGAGCTGTTTTTT
TRBV29-1,.,once,TRBJ1-3,CSVEDGGRNTIYF,TGCAGCGTTGAGGACGGAGGGCGAAACACCATATATTTT
TRBV30,.,.,TRBJ2-5,CAWRDRTRGLETQYF,TGTGCCTGGAGGGACCGGACCCGCGGGCTAGAGACCCAGTACTTC
TRBV10-3,TRBD1,.,TRBJ1-1,CATRDRGYLNTEAFF,TGTGCCACTAGGGACAGGGGGTACTTGAACACTGAAGCTTTCTTT
TRBV5-1,TRBD2,.,TRBJ2-3,CASSPSGSSTDTQYF,TGCGCCAGCAGCCCTAGCGGCTCAAGCACAGATACGCAGTATTTT
TRBV5-1,TRBD1,.,TRBJ1-6,CASSPGTGQMGSPLHF,TGCGCCAGCAGTCCCGGGACAGGCCAAATGGGTTCACCCCTCCACTTT
TRBV20-1,.,.,TRBJ1-2,CSAMEGSYTF,TGCAGTGCTATGGAGGGTAGCTACACCTTC
TRBV18,.,.,TRBJ2-1,CASSPSGIEQFF,TGTGCCAGCTCACCATCGGGGATTGAGCAGTTCTTC
TRBV7-8,.,once,TRBJ1-1,CASSLGDAGNTEAFF,TGTGCCAGCAGCTTAGGCGATGCCGGGAACACTGAAGCTTTCTTT
TRBV19,.,.,TRBJ1-5,CASSIGEEGNQPQHF,TGTGCCAGTAGTATTGGGGAGGAGGGCAATCAGCCCCAGCATTTT
TRBV28,.,.,TRBJ2-7,CASSFVRGSYEQYF,TGTGCCAGCAGTTTCGTCCGCGGCTCCTACGAGCAGTACTTC
TRBV5-1,.,.,TRBJ2-7,CASSLEPSTYEQYF,TGCGCCAGCAGCTTGGAGCCGAGTACCTACGAGCAGTACTTC
TRBV4-3,TRBD1,.,TRBJ1-2,CASSQPGTGGYGYTF,TGCGCCAGCAGCCAACCCGGGACAGGGGGCTATGGCTACACCTTC
TRBV5-1,.,.,TRBJ2-1,CASSLARGSYNEQFF,TGCGCCAGCAGCTTGGCACGGGGCTCCTACAATGAGCAGTTCTTC
TRBV6-5,.,.,TRBJ1-1,CASSPDRTEAFF,TGTGCCAGCAGTCCTGACCGAACTGAAGCTTTCTTT
TRBV5-4,TRBD2,.,TRBJ2-2,CASSFGLAENTGELFF,TGTGCCAGCAGTTTTGGACTAGCGGAAAACACCGGGGAGCTGTTTTTT
TRBV28,.,.,TRBJ2-5,CASSPGGFGEKETQYF,TGTGCCAGCAGTCCAGGGGGGTTTGGAGAAAAGGAGACCCAGTACTTC
TRBV18,.,.,TRBJ1-1,CASSADTSSTEAFF,TGTGCCAGCTCAGCCGATACTTCGAGCACTGAAGCTTTCTTT
TRBV15,.,.,TRBJ2-7,CATSRGKDREQYF,TGTGCCACCAGCAGGGGCAAGGATCGCGAGCAGTACTTC
TRBV5-5,TRBD1,.,TRBJ2-2,CASSFEGGSYTGELFF,TGTGCCAGCAGCTTCGAAGGGGGCTCGTACACCGGGGAGCTGTTTTTT
TRBV6-1,.,.,TRBJ2-3,CASTRDVSTDTQYF,TGTGCCAGCACCCGGGACGTAAGCACAGATACGCAGTATTTT
TRBV15,TRBD2,.,TRBJ2-7,CATSRRREYDEQYF,TGTGCCACCAGCAGAAGGCGGGAGTATGACGAGCAGTACTTC
TRBV6-5,TRBD2,.,TRBJ2-1,CASLRLAGDNEQFF,TGTGCCAGCCTAAGGCTAGCGGGAGATAATGAGCAGTTCTTC
TRBV7-8,.,.,TRBJ1-5,CASSLGGYSNQPQHF,TGTGCCAGCAGCTTAGGTGGATATAGCAATCAGCCCCAGCATTTT
TRBV30,.,.,TRBJ2-2,CAWSPDTGELFF,TGTGCCTGGAGTCCAGACACCGGGGAGCTGTTTTTT